The T cell receptor beta chain under discussion was sequenced for a study of siplizumab effects on memory and regulatory T cells. Whole-study results and caveats: Siplizumab significantly reduced alloreactive sequences traceable to unstimulated CD4+ memory cells. Naive T cells looked more diverse than memory cells and looked like major alloresponse contributors.

The method was immunoSEQ multiplex PCR; TCRdb's version includes in-frame clones alone and lacks a portion of them. Of about 100,000 clones listed, approximately 94% are singletons. Points on this clone: The target antigen is unknown.

The germline V gene has CDR1 MNHEY and CDR2 SVGAGI. There are 15 residues in the CDR3. V dropped 0 bases and J dropped 4 bases, with 10 bases sitting between them. The TCR sequence derives from a human donor in good health. The sequenced sample was non-Treg CD4+ T cells sorted from blood. The rearrangement uses TRBV6-5 and TRBJ2-1; D is perhaps TRBD2 (6 bases). CDR3 loop: CASSYSGGPYNEQFF. In DNA form, the CDR3 reads TGTGCCAGCAGTTACTCTGGAGGGCCGTACAATGAGCAGTTCTTC.